This entry describes one TCR beta chain. What it binds is unknown. The sample originates from a study of Siglec-9 on CD8 T cells in melanoma. General study results and limits: Siglec-9 reportedly marks and regulates an effector memory CD8+ T-cell subset apparently accumulating in melanoma tumors.

From germline, CDR1 is MNHNY and CDR2 SVGAGI (reference sequence). This CDR3 has 14 amino acids. The trim removed 5 bases at V and 6 bases at J, leaving 5 bases unmatched. The data were produced by immunoSEQ multiplex PCR, yet TCRdb's version contains in-frame clones alone and is incomplete. The sample lists about 30,000 clones, 75% to 85% occurring once. The sequenced sample was Siglec-9- CD8+ T cells sorted from blood. The receptor's source is a human donor in good health. The chain links TRBV6-6 to TRBJ2-1, with 9 nucleotides matching TRBD2. CDR3 protein: CASSTLREGNEQFF. The CDR3, as DNA: TGTGCCAGCAGTACGTTGCGGGAGGGCAATGAGCAGTTCTTC.